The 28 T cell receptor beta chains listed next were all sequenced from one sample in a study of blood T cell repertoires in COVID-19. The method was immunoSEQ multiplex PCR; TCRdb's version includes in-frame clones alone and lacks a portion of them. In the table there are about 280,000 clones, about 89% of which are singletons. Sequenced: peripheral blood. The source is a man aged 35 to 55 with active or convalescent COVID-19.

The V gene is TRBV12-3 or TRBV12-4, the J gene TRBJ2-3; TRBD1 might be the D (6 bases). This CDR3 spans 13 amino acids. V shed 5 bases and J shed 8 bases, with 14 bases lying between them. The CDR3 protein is CASSIEQGVTQYF. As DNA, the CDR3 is TGTGCCAGCAGTATCGAACAGGGTGTTACGCAGTATTTT.

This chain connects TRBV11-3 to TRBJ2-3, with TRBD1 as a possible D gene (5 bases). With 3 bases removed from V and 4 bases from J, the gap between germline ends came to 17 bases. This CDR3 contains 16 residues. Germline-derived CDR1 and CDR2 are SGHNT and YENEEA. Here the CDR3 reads CASSFPRGKGSDTQYF. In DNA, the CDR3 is TGTGCCAGCAGCTTCCCAAGGGGAAAGGGGTCAGATACGCAGTATTTT.

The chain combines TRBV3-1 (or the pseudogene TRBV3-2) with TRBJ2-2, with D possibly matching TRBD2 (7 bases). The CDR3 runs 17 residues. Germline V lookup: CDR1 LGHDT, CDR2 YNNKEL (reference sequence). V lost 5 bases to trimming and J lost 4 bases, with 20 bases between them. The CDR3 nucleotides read TGTGCCAGCAGCATCCCTCCCGCGGGGGCGGGCACCGGGGAGCTGTTTTTT. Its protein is CASSIPPAGAGTGELFF.

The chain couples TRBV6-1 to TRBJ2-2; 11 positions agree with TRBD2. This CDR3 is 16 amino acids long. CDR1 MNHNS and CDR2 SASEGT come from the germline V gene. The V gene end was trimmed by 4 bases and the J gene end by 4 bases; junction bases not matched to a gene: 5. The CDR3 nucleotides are TGTGCCAGCAGTGTTAGCGGGAGGGCGCGCACCGGGGAGCTGTTTTTT. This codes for CASSVSGRARTGELFF.

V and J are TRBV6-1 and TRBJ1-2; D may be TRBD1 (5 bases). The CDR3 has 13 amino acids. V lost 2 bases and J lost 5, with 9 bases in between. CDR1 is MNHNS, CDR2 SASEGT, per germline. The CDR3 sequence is CASSEQGWYGYTF. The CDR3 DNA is TGTGCCAGCAGTGAACAGGGCTGGTATGGCTACACCTTC.

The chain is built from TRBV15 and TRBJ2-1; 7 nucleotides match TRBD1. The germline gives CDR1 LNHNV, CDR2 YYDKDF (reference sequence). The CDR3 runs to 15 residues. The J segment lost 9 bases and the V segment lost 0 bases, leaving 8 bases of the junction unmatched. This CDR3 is CATSRDYRGKGEQFF. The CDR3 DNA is TGTGCCACCAGCAGAGACTACAGGGGTAAGGGTGAGCAGTTCTTC.

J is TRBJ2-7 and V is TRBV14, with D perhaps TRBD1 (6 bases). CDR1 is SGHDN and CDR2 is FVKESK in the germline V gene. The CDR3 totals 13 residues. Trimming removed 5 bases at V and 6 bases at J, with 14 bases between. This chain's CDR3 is CASSGTPRGEQYF. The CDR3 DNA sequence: TGTGCCAGCAGCGGGACACCCAGGGGCGAGCAGTACTTC.

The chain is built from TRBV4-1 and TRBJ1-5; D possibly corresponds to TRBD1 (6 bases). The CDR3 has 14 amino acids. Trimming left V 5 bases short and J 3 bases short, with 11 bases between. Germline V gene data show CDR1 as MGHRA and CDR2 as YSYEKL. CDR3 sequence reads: CASSGGQYNQPQHF. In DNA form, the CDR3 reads TGCGCCAGCAGCGGAGGACAGTACAATCAGCCCCAGCATTTT.

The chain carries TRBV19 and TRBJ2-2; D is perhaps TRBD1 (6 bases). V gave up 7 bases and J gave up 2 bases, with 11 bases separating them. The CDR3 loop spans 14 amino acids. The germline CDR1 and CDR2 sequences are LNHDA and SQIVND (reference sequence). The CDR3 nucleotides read TGTGCCAGTATAGGGACACCAAACACCGGGGAGCTGTTTTTT. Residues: CASIGTPNTGELFF.

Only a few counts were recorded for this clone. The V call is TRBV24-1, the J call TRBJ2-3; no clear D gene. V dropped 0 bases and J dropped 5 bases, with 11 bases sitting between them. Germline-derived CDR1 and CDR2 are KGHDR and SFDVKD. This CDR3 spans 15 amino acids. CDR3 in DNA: TGTGCCACCAGTGATTTGGGAACAGCCCGAGATACGCAGTATTTT. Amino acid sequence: CATSDLGTARDTQYF.

Here the CDR3 reads CASRAGTGAKEQFF. The DNA of the CDR3 is TGTGCCAGCAGAGCCGGGACAGGGGCTAAGGAGCAGTTCTTC. The gene calls are TRBV9 and TRBJ2-1; 10 bases agree with TRBD1. CDR3 length equals 14 residues. Per the germline V gene, CDR1 is SGDLS and CDR2 is YYNGEE. Unmatched junction bases numbered 9, after V lost 5 bases and J lost 10 bases.

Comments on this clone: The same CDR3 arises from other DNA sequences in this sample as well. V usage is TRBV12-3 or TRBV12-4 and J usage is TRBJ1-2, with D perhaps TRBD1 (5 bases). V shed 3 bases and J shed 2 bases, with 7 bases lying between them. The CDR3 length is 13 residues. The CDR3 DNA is TGTGCCAGCAGTTTTGACAGCAACTATGGCTACACCTTC. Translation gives CASSFDSNYGYTF.

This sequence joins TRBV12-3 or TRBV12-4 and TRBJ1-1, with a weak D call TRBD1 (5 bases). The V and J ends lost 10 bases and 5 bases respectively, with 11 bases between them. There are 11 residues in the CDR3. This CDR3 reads CAISGGTEAFF. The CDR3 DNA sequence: TGTGCCATCTCGGGGGGAACTGAAGCTTTCTTT.

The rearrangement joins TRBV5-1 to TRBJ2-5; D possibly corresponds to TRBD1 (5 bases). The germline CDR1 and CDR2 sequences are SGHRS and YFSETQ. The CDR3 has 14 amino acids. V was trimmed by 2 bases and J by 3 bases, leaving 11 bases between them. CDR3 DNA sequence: TGCGCCAGCAGCTTTTCCCTCAGGGAAGAGACCCAGTACTTC. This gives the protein CASSFSLREETQYF.

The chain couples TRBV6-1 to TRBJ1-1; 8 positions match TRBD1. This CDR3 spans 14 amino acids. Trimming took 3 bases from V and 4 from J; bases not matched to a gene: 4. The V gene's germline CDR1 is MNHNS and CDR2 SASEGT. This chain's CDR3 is CASSDDRGRTEAFF. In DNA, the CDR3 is TGTGCCAGCAGTGACGACAGGGGACGCACTGAAGCTTTCTTT.

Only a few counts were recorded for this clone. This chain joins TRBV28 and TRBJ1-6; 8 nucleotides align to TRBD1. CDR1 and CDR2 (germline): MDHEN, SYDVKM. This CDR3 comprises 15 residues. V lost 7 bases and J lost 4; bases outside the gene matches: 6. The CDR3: CASITGTGYNSPLHF. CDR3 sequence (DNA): TGTGCCAGCATAACCGGGACAGGTTATAATTCACCCCTCCACTTT.

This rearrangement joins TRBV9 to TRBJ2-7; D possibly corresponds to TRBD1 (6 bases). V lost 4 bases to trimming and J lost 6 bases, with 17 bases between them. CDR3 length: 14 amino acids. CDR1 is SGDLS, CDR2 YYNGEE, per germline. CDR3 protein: CASSPHPTGSEQYF. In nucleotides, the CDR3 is TGTGCCAGCAGCCCCCACCCGACAGGCTCCGAGCAGTACTTC.

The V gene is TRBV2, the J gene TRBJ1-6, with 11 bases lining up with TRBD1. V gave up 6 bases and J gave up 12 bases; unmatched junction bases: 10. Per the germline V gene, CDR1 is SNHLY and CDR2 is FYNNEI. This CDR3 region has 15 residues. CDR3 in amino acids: CASSRRDRGARPLHF. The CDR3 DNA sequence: TGTGCCAGCAGCCGCCGGGACAGGGGGGCTAGACCCCTCCACTTT.

CDR3 loop: CASSTAGRGLNQPQHF. In DNA, the CDR3 is TGTGCCAGTAGTACCGCAGGGAGGGGGTTAAATCAGCCCCAGCATTTT. The chain is built from TRBV19 and TRBJ1-5; D may be TRBD1 (6 bases). The germline gives CDR1 LNHDA, CDR2 SQIVND (reference sequence). Trimming removed 4 bases at V and 4 bases at J, with 17 bases between. CDR3 size: 16 residues.

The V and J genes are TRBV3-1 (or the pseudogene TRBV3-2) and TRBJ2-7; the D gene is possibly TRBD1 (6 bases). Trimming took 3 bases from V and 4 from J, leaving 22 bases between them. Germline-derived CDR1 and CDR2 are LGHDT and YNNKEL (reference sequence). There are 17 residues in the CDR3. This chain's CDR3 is CASSHPSERGGFYEQYF. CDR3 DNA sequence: TGTGCCAGCAGCCACCCTTCTGAGCGAGGGGGTTTTTACGAGCAGTACTTC.

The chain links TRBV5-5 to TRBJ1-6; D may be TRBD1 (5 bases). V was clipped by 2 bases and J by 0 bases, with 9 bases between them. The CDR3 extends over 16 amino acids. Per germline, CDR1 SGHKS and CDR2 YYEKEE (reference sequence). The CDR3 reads CASSFRTLSYNSPLHF. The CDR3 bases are TGTGCCAGCAGCTTTAGGACACTCTCCTATAATTCACCCCTCCACTTT.

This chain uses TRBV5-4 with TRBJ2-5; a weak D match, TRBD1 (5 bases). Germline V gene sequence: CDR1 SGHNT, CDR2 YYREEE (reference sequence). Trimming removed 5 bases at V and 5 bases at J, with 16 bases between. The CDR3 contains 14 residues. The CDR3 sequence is CASSPQGSVETQYF. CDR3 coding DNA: TGTGCCAGCAGTCCCCAGGGTTCCGTCGAGACCCAGTACTTC.

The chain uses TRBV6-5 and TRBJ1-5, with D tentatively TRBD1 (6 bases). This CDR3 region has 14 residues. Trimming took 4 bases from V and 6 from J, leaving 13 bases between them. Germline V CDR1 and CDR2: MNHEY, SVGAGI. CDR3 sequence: CASSSTGTAQPQHF. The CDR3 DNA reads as TGTGCCAGCAGTTCAACAGGGACCGCTCAGCCCCAGCATTTT.

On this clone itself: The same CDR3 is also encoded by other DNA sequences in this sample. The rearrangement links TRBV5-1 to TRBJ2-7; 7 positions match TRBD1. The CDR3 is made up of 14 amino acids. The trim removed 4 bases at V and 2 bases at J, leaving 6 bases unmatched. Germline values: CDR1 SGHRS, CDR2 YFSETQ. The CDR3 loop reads CASSATGTTYEQYF. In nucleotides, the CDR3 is TGCGCCAGCAGCGCGACAGGGACGACCTACGAGCAGTACTTC.

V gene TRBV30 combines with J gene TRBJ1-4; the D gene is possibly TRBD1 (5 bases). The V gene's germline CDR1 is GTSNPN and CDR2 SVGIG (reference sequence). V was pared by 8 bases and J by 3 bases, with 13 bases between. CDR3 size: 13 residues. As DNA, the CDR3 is TGTGCCGGTGTGTGGGGCCCTAATGAAAAACTGTTTTTT. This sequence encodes CAGVWGPNEKLFF. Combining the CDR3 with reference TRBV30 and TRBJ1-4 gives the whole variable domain SQTIHQWPATLVQPVGSPLSLECTVEGTSNPNLYWYRQAAGRGLQLLFYSVGIGQISSEVPQNLSASRPQDRQFILSSKKLLLSDSGFYLCAGVWGPNEKLFFGSGTQLSVL.

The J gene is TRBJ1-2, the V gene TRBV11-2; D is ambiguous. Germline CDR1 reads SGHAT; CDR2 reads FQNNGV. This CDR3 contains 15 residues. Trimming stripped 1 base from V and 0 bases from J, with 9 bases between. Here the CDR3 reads CASSLADQANYGYTF. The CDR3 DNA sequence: TGTGCCAGCAGCTTAGCAGATCAAGCTAACTATGGCTACACCTTC. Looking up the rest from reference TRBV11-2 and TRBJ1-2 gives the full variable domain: EAGVAQSPRYKIIEKRQSVAFWCNPISGHATLYWYQQILGQGPKLLIQFQNNGVVDDSQLPKDRFSAERLKGVDSTLKIQPAKLEDSAVYLCASSLADQANYGYTFGSGTRLTVV.

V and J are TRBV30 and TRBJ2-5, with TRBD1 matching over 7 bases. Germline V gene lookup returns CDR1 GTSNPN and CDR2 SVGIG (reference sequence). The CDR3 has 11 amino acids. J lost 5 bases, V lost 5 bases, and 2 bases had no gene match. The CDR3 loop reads CAWGTAETQYF. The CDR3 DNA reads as TGTGCCTGGGGGACAGCCGAGACCCAGTACTTC.

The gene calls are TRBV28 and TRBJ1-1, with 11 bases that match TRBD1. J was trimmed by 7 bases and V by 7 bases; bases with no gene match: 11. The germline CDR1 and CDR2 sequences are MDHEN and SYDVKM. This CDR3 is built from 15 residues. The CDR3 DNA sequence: TGTGCCAGCAACCCCGGACAGGGGGCTTCGGATGAAGCTTTCTTT. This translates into CASNPGQGASDEAFF.